Sequencing of this TCR beta chain was carried out in a study of T cells after yellow fever vaccination. Regarding this clonotype: Its cognate antigen is unknown.

Germline lookup yields CDR1 LGHDT and CDR2 YNNKEL (reference sequence). The CDR3 length is 17 residues. After removal of 5 bases from V and 4 bases from J, the junction contained 7 bases not matched to a gene. The TCR cDNA carried a universal primer site and UMIs from 5'RACE template switching. A single record per CDR3 protein comes from TCRdb applying MiXCR to the 5' RACE reads. The sample lists about 170,000 distinct CDR3 sequences, approximately 9.9% occurring once. Regarding the study as a whole: Abundant contaminating clonotypes from the bulk population could appear in FACS-sorted repertoires. The CD4 and CD8 compartments had a small share of their clonotypes in common.

This material consisted of CD8+ T cells sorted from PBMCs, taken 15 days after the yellow fever booster vaccination. This receptor was taken from a young man who received the YFV17D yellow fever vaccine. The chain carries TRBV3-1 and TRBJ2-1; TRBD2 agrees at 14 bases. The CDR3 region has the DNA TGTGCCAGCAGCTCGCGGACTAGCGGGGGGCCTTACAATGAGCAGTTCTTC. Protein sequence: CASSSRTSGGPYNEQFF.